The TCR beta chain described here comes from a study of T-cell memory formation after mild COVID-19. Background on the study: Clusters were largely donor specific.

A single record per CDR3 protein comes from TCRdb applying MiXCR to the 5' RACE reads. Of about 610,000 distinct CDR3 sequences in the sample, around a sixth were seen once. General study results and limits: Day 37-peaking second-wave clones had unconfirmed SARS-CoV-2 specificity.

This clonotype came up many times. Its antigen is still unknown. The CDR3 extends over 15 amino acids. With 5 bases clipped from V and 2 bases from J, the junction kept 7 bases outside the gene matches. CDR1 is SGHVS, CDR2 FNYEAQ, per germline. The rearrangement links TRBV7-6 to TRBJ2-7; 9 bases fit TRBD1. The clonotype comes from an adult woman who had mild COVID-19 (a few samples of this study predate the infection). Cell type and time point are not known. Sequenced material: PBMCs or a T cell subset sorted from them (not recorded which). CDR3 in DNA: TGTGCCAGCAGCCCCGGGACAGGGTGGGCCTACGAGCAGTACTTC. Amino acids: CASSPGTGWAYEQYF.